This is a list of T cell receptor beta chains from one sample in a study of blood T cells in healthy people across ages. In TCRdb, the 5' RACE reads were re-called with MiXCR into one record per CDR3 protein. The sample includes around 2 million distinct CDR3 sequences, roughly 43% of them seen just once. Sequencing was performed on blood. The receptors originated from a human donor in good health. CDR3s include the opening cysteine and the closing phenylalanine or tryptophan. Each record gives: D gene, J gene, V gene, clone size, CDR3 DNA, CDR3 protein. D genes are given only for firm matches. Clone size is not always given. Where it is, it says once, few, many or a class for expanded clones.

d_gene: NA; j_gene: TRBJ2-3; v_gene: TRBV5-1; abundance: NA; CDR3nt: TGCGCCTCCAAGGGGGGGACCACAGATACGCAGTATTTT; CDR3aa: CASKGGTTDTQYF
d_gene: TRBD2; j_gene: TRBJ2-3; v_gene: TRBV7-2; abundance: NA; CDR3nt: TGTGCCAGCAGCTTTAGCTTAGCGGGGGCGAAAGATACGCAGTATTTT; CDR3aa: CASSFSLAGAKDTQYF
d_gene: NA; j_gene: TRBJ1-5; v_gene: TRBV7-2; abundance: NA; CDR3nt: TGTGCCAGCAGCTTAAAAGCCTCGAGCTTGAGCAATCAGCCCCAGCATTTT; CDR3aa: CASSLKASSLSNQPQHF
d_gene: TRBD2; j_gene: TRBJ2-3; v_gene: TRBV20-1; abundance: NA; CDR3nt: TGCAGTGCTACTACTCTAGCGGGGGGCACAGATACGCAGTATTTT; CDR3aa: CSATTLAGGTDTQYF
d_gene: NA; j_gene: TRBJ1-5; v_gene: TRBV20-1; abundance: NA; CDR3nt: TGCAGCGCCCGGGGGGGGCAAGGTCAGCCCCAGCATTTT; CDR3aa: CSARGGQGQPQHF
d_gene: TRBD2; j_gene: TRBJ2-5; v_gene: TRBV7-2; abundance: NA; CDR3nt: TGTGCCAGCAGCTTAGGGACTAGCCCCCTATTCCAAGTGACCCAGTACTTC; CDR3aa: CASSLGTSPLFQVTQYF
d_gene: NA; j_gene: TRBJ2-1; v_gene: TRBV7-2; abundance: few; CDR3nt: TGTGTCAGCAGCTTAAGGACTTTCTCCTACAATGAGCAGTTCTTC; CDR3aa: CVSSLRTFSYNEQFF
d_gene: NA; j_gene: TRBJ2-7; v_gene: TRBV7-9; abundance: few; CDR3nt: TGTGCCAGCAGCTTGGCCGGAGACACCTACGAGCAGTACTTC; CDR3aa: CASSLAGDTYEQYF
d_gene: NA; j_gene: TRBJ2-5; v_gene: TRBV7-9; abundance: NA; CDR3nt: TGTGCCAGCAGCTTAGCACAGGGCTGGCTAGGAGAGACCCAGTACTTC; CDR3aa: CASSLAQGWLGETQYF
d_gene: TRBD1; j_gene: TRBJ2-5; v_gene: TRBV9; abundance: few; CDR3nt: TGTGCCAGCAGCGTAGGGGCCCTGCAGGGGGCTTGGGAGACCCAGTACTTC; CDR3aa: CASSVGALQGAWETQYF
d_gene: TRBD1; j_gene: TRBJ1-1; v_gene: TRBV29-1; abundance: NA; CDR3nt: TGCAGCGCTACGACAGGGACTGAAGCTTTCTTT; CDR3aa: CSATTGTEAFF
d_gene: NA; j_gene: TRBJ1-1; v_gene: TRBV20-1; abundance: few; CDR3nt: TGCAGTGCTGTCGACCACAGGGCTGCTGAAGCTTTCTTT; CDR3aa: CSAVDHRAAEAFF
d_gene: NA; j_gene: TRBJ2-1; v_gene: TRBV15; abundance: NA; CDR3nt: TGTGCCACCAGCCCCGGAGCGGTGGACAATGAGCAGTTCTTC; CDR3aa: CATSPGAVDNEQFF
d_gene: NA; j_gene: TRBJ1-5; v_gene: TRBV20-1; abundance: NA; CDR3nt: TGCAGTGCAACGGACGGCCCCAATCAGCCCCAGCATTTT; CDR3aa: CSATDGPNQPQHF
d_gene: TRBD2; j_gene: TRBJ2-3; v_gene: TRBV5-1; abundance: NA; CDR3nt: TGCGCCAGCAGCTTGGCGCGAGGGCTAGCGGGGTATTCTAGCACAGATACGCAGTATTTT; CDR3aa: CASSLARGLAGYSSTDTQYF
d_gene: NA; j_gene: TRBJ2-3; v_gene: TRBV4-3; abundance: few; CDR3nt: TGCGCCAGCAGCCAAGAATTAGTGGTTGGATTAACAGCTACGCAGTATTTT; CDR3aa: CASSQELVVGLTATQYF
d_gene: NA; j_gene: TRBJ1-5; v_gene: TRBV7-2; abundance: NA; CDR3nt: TGTGCCAGCAGCTCCGGGGGTGGGCAGGTCAATCAGCCCCAGCATTTT; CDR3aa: CASSSGGGQVNQPQHF
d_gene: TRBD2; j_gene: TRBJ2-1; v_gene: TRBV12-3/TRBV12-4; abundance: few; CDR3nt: TGTGCCAGCAGTCCGGTAGCGGGGGGTTTGAATGAGCAGTTCTTC; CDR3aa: CASSPVAGGLNEQFF
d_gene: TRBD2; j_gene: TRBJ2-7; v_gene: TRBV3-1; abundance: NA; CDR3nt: TGTGCCAGCAGCCAAGGGACTAGCGGGACCCCCTACGAGCAGTACTTC; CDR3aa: CASSQGTSGTPYEQYF
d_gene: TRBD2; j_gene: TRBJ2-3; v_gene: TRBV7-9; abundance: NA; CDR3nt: TGTGCCAGCAGCTTACGACTAGCGGGGGTGGAAGATACGCAGTATTTT; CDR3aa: CASSLRLAGVEDTQYF
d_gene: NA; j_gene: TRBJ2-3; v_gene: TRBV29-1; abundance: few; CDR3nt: TGCAGCGTGGCTGAGGGAGAGCAGTATTTT; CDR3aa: CSVAEGEQYF
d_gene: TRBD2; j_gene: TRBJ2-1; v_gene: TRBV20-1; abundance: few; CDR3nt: TGCAGTGCTAGAAGTCTAGCGGGGGGCGCCCTTCCAAATGAGCAGTTCTTC; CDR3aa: CSARSLAGGALPNEQFF
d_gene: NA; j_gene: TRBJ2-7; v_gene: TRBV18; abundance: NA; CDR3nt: TGTGCCAGCTCACCACCTCACACTAACTACGAGCAGTACTTC; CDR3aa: CASSPPHTNYEQYF
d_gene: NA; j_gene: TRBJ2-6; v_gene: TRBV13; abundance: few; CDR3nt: TGTGCCAGCAGCATAGGGCTAGCGAGCTCTGGGGCCAACGTCCTGACTTTC; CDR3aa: CASSIGLASSGANVLTF
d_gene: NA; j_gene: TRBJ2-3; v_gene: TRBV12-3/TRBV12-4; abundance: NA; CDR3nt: TGTGCCAGCATCCTTCATGGGGATACGCAGTATTTT; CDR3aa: CASILHGDTQYF
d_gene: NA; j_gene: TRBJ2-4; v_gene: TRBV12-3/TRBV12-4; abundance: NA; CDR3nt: TGTGCCAGCAGCCCGACAGGGGAGGGCATTCAGTACTTC; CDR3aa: CASSPTGEGIQYF
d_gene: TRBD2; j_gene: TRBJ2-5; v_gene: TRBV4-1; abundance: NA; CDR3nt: TGCGCCAGCAGCCTTGGGACTAGCGGGGGAACGTACCAAGAGACCCAGTACTTC; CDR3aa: CASSLGTSGGTYQETQYF
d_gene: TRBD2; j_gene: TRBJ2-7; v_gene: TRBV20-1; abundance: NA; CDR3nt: TGCAGTGCTAGCCTAGGGGTAGCGGGGGTAGGCGAGCAGTACTTC; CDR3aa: CSASLGVAGVGEQYF
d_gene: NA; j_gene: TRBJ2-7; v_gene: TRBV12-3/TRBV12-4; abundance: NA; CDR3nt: TGTGCCAGCAGTTTAGGAGTCCCTGGGGCCTACGAGCAGTACTTC; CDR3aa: CASSLGVPGAYEQYF
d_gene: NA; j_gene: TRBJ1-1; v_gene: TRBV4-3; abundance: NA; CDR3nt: TGCGCCAGCAACCAACTACATGGGGCGAACACTGAAGCTTTCTTT; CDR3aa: CASNQLHGANTEAFF
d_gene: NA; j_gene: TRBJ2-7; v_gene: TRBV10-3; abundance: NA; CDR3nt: TGTGCCATCAGTCAGGTCAGGGACCAGTCCCAGTACTTC; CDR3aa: CAISQVRDQSQYF
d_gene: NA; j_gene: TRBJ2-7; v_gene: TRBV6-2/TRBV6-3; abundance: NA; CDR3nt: TGTGCCAGCAGTTACTCGTCCACGGGGGCTCTCCGAGAGACCCGGTACTTC; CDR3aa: CASSYSSTGALRETRYF
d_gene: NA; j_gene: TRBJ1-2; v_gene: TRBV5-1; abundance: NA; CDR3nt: TGCGCCGGCAGCTTGGAGGACAGTTACGGCTACACCTTC; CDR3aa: CAGSLEDSYGYTF
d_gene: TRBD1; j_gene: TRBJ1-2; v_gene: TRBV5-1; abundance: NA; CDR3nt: TGCGCCAGCAGCGCCACCGGGACAGTCTATGGCTACACCTTC; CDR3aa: CASSATGTVYGYTF
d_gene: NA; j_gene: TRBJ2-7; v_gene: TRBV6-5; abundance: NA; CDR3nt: TGTGCCAGCAGTTACCGTCCCAAGGGGGGAGGGACGCTCCACGAGCAGTACTTC; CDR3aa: CASSYRPKGGGTLHEQYF
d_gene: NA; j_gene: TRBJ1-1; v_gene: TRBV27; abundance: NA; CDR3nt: TGTGCCAGCAACCTAAATCCGAACACTGAAGCTTTCTTT; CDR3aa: CASNLNPNTEAFF
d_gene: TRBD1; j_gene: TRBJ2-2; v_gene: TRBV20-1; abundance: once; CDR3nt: TGCAGTGCTACCCCAGGGGGAGCGAACACCGGGGAGCTGTTTTTT; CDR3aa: CSATPGGANTGELFF
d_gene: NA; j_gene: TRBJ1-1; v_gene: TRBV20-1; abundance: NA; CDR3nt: TGCAGTGCTAGACAGGGTGGGACTTACACTGAAGCTTTCTTT; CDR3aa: CSARQGGTYTEAFF
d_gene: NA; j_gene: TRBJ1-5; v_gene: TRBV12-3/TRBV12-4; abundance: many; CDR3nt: TGTGCCAGCAGTCCCCAAGTAGGGCTCAATCAGCCCCAGCATTTT; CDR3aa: CASSPQVGLNQPQHF
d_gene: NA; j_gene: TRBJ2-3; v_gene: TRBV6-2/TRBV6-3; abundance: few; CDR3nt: TGTGCCAGCAGTGACATTATGCACACAGATACGCAGTATTTT; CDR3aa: CASSDIMHTDTQYF
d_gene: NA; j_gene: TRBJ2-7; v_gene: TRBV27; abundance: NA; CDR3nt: TGTGCCAGCAGCCAATCCTTTGTACACGAGCAGTACTTC; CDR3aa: CASSQSFVHEQYF
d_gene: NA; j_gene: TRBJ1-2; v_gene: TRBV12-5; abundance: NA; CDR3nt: TGTGCTAGTTCGGGGACGGCGGGCTACACCTTC; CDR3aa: CASSGTAGYTF
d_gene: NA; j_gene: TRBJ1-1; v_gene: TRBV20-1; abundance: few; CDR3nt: TGCAGTGCTGTTGTGCCCTACACTGAAGCTTTCTTT; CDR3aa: CSAVVPYTEAFF
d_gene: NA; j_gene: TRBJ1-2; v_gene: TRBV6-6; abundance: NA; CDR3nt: TGTGCCAGCAGCCCAAAGGTTCACTATGGCTACACCTTC; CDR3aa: CASSPKVHYGYTF
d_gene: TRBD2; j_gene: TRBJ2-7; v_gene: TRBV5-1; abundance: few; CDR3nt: TGCGCCAGCAGCGGGACTAGCGAATCCTACGAGCAGTACTTC; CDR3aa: CASSGTSESYEQYF
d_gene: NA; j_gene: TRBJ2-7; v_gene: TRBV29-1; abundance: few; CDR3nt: TGCGGCGTAAAATGGACGGGAACTTACGAGCAGTACTTC; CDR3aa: CGVKWTGTYEQYF
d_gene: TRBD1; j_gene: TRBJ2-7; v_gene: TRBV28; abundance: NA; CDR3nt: TGTGCCAGCGTCGCCCCAGGGGGATTCTACGAGCAGTACTTC; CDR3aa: CASVAPGGFYEQYF
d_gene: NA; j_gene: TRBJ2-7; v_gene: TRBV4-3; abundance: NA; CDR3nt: TGCGCCAGCAGCCAAGATCATGGCACCTTCTACGAGCAGTACTTC; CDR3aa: CASSQDHGTFYEQYF
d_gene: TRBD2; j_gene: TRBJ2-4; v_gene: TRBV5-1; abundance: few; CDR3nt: TGCGCCAGCAGCCCAAGCGGGGGAGCCAAAAACATTCAGTACTTC; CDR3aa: CASSPSGGAKNIQYF
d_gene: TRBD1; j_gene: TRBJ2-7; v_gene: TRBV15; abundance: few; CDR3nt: TGTGCCACCAGCAGAGATAGGGGACAGGGCTACTACGAGCAGTACTTC; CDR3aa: CATSRDRGQGYYEQYF
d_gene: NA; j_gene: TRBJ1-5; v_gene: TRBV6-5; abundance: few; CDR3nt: TGTGCCAGCAGTTACTTGGGTGGACCGCCCCAGCATTTT; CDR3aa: CASSYLGGPPQHF
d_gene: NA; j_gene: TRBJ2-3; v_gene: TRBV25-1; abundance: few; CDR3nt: TGTGCCAGCGGCCGGACGTCTAGCACAGATACGCAGTATTTT; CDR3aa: CASGRTSSTDTQYF
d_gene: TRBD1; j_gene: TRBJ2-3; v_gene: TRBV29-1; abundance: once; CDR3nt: TGCAGCGGTGCACGGGACAGGTCTTCGGATACGCAGTATTTT; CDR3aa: CSGARDRSSDTQYF
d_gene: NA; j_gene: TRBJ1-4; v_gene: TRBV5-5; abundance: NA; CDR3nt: TGTGCCAGCAGCTTGGCCTATGGAAGCCAGATAAATGAAAAACTGTTTTTT; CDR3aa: CASSLAYGSQINEKLFF
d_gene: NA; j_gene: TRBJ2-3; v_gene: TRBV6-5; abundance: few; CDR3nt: TGTGCCAGCAGTTACTCCTGGGAGACCACAGATACGCAGTATTTT; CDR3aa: CASSYSWETTDTQYF
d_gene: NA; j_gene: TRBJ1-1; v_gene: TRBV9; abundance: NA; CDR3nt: TGTGCCAGCAGATCTTTAAGCAGGGCGGTGAACACTGAAGCTTTCTTT; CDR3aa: CASRSLSRAVNTEAFF
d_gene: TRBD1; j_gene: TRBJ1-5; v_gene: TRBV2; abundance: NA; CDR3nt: TGTGCCAGCAGGACAGGGTACAATCAGCCCCAGCATTTT; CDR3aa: CASRTGYNQPQHF
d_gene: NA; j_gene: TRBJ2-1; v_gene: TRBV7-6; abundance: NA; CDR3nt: TGTGCCAGCAGCTTAGTCGACGGAGACAATAAGCAGTTCTTC; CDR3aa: CASSLVDGDNKQFF
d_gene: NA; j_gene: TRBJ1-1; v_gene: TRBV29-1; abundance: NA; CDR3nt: TGCAGCGGACAGAACACTGAAGCTTTCTTT; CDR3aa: CSGQNTEAFF
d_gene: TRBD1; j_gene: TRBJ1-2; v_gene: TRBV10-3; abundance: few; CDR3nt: TGTGCCATCAATGGACAGGGCGATAACTATGGCTACACCTTC; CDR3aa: CAINGQGDNYGYTF